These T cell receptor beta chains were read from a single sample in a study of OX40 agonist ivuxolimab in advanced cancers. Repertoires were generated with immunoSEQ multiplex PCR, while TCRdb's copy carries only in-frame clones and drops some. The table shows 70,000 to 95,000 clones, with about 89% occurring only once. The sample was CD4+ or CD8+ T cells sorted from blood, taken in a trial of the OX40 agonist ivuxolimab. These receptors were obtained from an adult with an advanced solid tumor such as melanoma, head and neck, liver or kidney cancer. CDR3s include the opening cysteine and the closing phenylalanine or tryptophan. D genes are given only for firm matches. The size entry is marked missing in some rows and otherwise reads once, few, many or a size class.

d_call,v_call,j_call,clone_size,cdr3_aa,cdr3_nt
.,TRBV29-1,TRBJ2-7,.,CSGVWGSYEQYF,TGCAGCGGCGTATGGGGGTCCTACGAGCAGTACTTC
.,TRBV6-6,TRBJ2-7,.,CASSSLGRDHEQYF,TGTGCCAGCAGTTCCCTGGGACGGGACCACGAGCAGTACTTC
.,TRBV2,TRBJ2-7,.,CASSVHLASYEQYF,TGTGCCAGCAGTGTACATCTGGCCTCCTACGAGCAGTACTTC
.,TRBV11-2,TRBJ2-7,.,CASSLDRDGTYEQYF,TGTGCCAGCAGCTTAGACCGGGACGGGACCTACGAGCAGTACTTC
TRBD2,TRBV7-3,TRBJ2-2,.,CASSLSQTSGNTGELFF,TGTGCCAGCAGCTTATCCCAGACTAGCGGGAACACCGGGGAGCTGTTTTTT
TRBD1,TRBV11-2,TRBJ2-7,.,CASNTGEIFYEQYF,TGTGCCAGCAATACAGGGGAAATCTTCTACGAGCAGTACTTC
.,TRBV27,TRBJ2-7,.,CASSSSPLYEEQYF,TGTGCCAGCAGTTCCTCCCCCCTCTACGAGGAGCAGTACTTC
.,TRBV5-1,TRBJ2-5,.,CASSLAGEHSGETQYF,TGCGCCAGCAGCTTGGCGGGAGAACACTCGGGGGAGACCCAGTACTTC
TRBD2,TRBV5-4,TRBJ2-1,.,CASSFGGMGEQFF,TGTGCCAGCAGCTTCGGGGGGATGGGTGAGCAGTTCTTC
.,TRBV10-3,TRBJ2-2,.,CAISARVDTGELFF,TGTGCCATCAGTGCCAGGGTTGACACCGGGGAGCTGTTTTTT
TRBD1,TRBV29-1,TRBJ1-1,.,CSVEETGGTEAFF,TGCAGCGTTGAAGAGACAGGGGGCACTGAAGCTTTCTTT
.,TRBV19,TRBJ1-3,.,CASRHDLSGNTIYF,TGTGCCAGTAGACATGATCTCTCTGGAAACACCATATATTTT
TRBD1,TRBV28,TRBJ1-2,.,CASSPDRGSDGYTF,TGTGCCAGCAGTCCCGACAGGGGGTCGGATGGCTACACCTTC
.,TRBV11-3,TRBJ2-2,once,CASSQAGYTGELFF,TGTGCCAGCAGCCAGGCCGGGTACACCGGGGAGCTGTTTTTT
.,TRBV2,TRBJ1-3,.,CASRRSGAPGNTIYF,TGTGCCAGCAGACGAAGTGGAGCTCCTGGAAACACCATATATTTT
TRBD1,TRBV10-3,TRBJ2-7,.,CAISPGTGAGAYEQYF,TGTGCCATCAGTCCCGGGACAGGGGCCGGAGCCTACGAGCAGTACTTC
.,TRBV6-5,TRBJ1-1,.,CASSYSRGDTEAFF,TGTGCCAGCAGTTACTCAAGGGGTGACACTGAAGCTTTCTTT
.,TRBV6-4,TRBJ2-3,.,CASSDRGYGTDTQYF,TGTGCCAGCAGTGACAGGGGGTATGGCACAGATACGCAGTATTTT
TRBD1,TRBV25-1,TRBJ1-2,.,CASSASTGKRYGYTF,TGTGCCAGCAGTGCCTCGACAGGGAAAAGGTATGGCTACACCTTC
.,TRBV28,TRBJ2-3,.,CATLKSTNTQYF,TGTGCCACTTTAAAGTCCACAAATACGCAGTATTTT
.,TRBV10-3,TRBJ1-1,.,CAISEMNEAFF,TGTGCCATCAGTGAGATGAATGAAGCTTTCTTT
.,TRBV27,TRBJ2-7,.,CASRGQGFYEQYF,TGTGCCAGCAGGGGGCAGGGGTTCTACGAGCAGTACTTC
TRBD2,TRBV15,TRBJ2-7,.,CATSRDLGGDEQYF,TGTGCCACCAGCAGAGACCTTGGGGGGGACGAGCAGTACTTC
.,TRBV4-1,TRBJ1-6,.,CASSQDRGSHSPLHF,TGCGCCAGCAGCCAAGATAGGGGCAGCCATTCACCCCTCCACTTT
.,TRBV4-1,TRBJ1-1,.,CASSQAVRVPDRNTEAFF,TGCGCCAGCAGCCAAGCTGTCCGGGTACCCGACCGGAACACTGAAGCTTTCTTT
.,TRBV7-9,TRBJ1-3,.,CASSLVAGYMNTIYF,TGTGCCAGCAGCTTAGTCGCAGGATATATGAACACCATATATTTT
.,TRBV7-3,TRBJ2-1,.,CASSLMGYEQFF,TGTGCCAGCAGCTTAATGGGGTATGAGCAGTTCTTC
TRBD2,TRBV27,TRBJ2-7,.,CASSLGGRAIDEQYF,TGTGCCAGCAGTTTAGGCGGGAGGGCCATCGACGAGCAGTACTTC
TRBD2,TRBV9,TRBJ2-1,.,CASDITLAGVANEQFF,TGTGCCAGCGACATTACCCTAGCGGGAGTCGCCAATGAGCAGTTCTTC
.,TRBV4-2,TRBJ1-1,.,CASSQDLGGTFRGLLNTEAFF,TGTGCCAGCAGCCAAGATCTTGGAGGTACTTTCAGGGGCCTACTGAACACTGAAGCTTTCTTT
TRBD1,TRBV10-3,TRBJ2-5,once,CATGQGAETQYF,TGTGCCACCGGACAGGGGGCAGAGACCCAGTACTTC
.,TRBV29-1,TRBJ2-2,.,CSVSGIGTTGELFF,TGCAGCGTTTCCGGGATAGGGACCACCGGGGAGCTGTTTTTT
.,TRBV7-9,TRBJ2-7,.,CASSLDRTRYEQYF,TGTGCCAGCAGCTTAGATCGGACCCGTTACGAGCAGTACTTC
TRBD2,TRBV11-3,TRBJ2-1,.,CASSPRSGAYNEQFF,TGTGCCAGCAGCCCTCGTAGCGGGGCCTACAATGAGCAGTTCTTC
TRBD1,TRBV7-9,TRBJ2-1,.,CASSLIGQGFVNEQFF,TGTGCCAGCAGCTTAATAGGACAGGGATTTGTAAATGAGCAGTTCTTC
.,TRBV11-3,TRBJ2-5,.,CASSSREETQYF,TGTGCCAGCAGCTCAAGGGAAGAGACCCAGTACTTC
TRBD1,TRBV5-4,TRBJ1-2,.,CASSSAGTENYGYTF,TGTGCCAGCAGTTCTGCCGGGACAGAAAACTATGGCTACACCTTC
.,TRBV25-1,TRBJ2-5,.,CASRDTLYQETQYF,TGTGCCAGCAGAGACACTTTGTACCAAGAGACCCAGTACTTC
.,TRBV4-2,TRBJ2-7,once,CASSQDSTAIYEQYF,TGTGCCAGCAGCCAAGATTCGACAGCCATCTACGAGCAGTACTTC
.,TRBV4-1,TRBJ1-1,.,CASSQPGLVNTEAFF,TGCGCCAGCAGCCAGCCGGGACTCGTGAACACTGAAGCTTTCTTT
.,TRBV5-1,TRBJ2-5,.,CASSSDGQETQYF,TGCGCCAGCAGCTCGGACGGGCAAGAGACCCAGTACTTC
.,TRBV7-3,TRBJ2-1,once,CASSLSWGGASNEQFF,TGTGCCAGCAGCTTAAGCTGGGGGGGCGCAAGCAATGAGCAGTTCTTC